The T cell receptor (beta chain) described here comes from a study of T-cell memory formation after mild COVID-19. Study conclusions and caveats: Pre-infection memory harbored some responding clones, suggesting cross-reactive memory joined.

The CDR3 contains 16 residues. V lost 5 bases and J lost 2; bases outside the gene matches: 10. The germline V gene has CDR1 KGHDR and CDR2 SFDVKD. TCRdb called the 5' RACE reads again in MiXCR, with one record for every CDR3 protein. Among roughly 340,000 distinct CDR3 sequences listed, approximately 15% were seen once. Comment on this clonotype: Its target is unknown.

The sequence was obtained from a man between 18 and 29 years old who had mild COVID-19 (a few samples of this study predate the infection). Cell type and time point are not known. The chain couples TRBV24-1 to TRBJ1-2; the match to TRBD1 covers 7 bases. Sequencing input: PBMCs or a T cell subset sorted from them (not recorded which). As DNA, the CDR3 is TGTGCCACCAGTGGGGTCACAGGGGATGGGAACTATGGCTACACCTTC. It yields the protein CATSGVTGDGNYGYTF.